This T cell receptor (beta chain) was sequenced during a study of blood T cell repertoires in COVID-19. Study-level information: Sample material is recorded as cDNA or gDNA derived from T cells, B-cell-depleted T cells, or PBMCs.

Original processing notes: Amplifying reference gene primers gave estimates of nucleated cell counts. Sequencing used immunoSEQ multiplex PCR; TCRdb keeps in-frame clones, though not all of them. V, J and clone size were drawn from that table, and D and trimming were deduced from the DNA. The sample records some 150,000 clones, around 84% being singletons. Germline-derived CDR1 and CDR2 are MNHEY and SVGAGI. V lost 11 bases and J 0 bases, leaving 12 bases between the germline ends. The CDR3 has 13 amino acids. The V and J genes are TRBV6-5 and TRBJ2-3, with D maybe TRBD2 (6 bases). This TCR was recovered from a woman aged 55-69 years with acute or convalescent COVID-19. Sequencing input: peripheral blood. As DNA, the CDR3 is TGTGCCTCTCAACGGGGGAGCACAGATACGCAGTATTTT. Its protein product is CASQRGSTDTQYF.